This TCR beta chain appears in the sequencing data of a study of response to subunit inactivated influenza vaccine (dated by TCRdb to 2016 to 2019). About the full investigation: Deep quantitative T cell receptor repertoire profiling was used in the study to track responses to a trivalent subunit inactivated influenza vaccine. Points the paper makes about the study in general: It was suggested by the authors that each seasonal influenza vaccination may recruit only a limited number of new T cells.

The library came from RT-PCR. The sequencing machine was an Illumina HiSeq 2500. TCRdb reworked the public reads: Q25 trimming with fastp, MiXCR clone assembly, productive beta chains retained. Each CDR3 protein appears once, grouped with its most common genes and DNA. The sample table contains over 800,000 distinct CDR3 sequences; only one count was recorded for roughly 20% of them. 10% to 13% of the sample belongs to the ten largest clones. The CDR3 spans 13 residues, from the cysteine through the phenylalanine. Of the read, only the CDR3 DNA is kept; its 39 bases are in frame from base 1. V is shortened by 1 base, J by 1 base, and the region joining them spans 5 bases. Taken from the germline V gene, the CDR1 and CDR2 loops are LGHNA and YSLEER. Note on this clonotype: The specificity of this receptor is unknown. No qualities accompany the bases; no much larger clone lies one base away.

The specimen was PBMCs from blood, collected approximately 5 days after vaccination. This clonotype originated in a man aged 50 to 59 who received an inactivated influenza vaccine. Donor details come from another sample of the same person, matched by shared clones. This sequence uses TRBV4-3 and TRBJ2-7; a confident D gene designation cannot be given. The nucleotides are TGCGCCAGCAGCCAAGTCCAGTCCTACGAGCAGTACTTC. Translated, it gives CASSQVQSYEQYF.